This T cell receptor (beta chain) is from a study of blood T cell repertoires in COVID-19. V was pared by 7 bases and J by 8 bases, with 15 bases of the junction left unmatched. This CDR3 spans 16 amino acids. In germline, CDR1 is SNHLY, CDR2 FYNNEI. In terms of age and location, participants ranged from roughly 18 to 100 years and lived in about 25 US areas. The protocol was immunoSEQ multiplex PCR, while the TCRdb copy is restricted to in-frame clones and leaves out a portion. The sample yields a few hundred thousand clones, about 80% seen once. Sequenced input: PBMCs or T cells enriched from blood (not recorded which). This sequence was found in a man over 45 who had recovered from COVID-19. The chain joins TRBV2 to TRBJ1-4; 8 nucleotides align to TRBD1. CDR3 sequence: CASIRFLDRAREKLFF. The CDR3 region has the DNA TGTGCCAGCATAAGGTTCCTGGACAGGGCCAGGGAAAAACTGTTTTTT.